This T cell receptor beta chain originates from a study of blood T cell repertoires in COVID-19. Assay: immunoSEQ multiplex PCR; the TCRdb copy retains only in-frame clones and omits some. The sample yields roughly 380,000 clones, roughly 77% seen once. The CDR3 has 15 residues. The V end was cut by 6 bases, the J end by 2 bases, with 16 bases between. Per the germline V gene, CDR1 is MNHEY and CDR2 is SVGEGT. This clonotype was sampled from a human donor with acute or convalescent COVID-19. The donor label of this sample is uncertain. Sequenced: peripheral blood. The J gene is TRBJ1-1, the V gene TRBV6-2 or TRBV6-3, with D tentatively TRBD1 (6 bases). CDR3 residues: CASSLQGQSNTEAFF. CDR3 nucleotides: TGTGCCAGCAGCCTCCAGGGGCAGTCAAACACTGAAGCTTTCTTT.